The T cell receptor beta chain under discussion was sequenced for a study of T-cell memory formation after mild COVID-19. A note on this clonotype: The target antigen is unknown.

From 5'RACE with constant-segment primers came TCR alpha and TCR beta cDNA libraries that carried sample barcodes and UMIs. TCRdb passed the 5' RACE reads through MiXCR, listing each CDR3 protein once. The sample has 100,000 to 150,000 distinct CDR3 sequences; approximately 15% are singletons. Overall study findings and caveats: Clones shrinking from day 15 to 85 showed even CD4/CD8 mixes; later expanders tilted CD4+.

Trimming left V 1 base short and J 5 bases short, with 15 bases between. The CDR3 spans 15 residues. The germline gives CDR1 SGHRS, CDR2 YFSETQ. Sequencing was done on a sample of PBMCs or a T cell subset sorted from them (not recorded which). The receptor's source is an adult woman who had mild COVID-19 (a few samples of this study predate the infection). Cell type and time point are not known. This chain links TRBV5-1 with TRBJ2-5; a weak D match, TRBD2 (6 bases). The CDR3: CASSLSGRREETQYF. The CDR3 coding sequence is TGCGCCAGCAGCTTGTCAGGCAGGAGGGAGGAGACCCAGTACTTC. The full variable domain, its missing parts supplied by reference TRBV5-1 and TRBJ2-5, is KAGVTQTPRYLIKTRGQQVTLSCSPISGHRSVSWYQQTPGQGLQFLFEYFSETQRNKGNFPGRFSGRQFSNSRSEMNVSTLELGDSALYLCASSLSGRREETQYFGPGTRLLVL.